Below, 6 T cell receptor beta chains from the same sample are listed, as sequenced in a study of cytomegalovirus exposure and HLA in healthy donors. PCR involved 60 Vbeta and 13 Jbeta primers. TCRdb keeps only in-frame clones here, not all; method: immunoSEQ multiplex PCR. This table has roughly 98,000 clones, roughly three quarters appearing once. Sequencing used PBMCs. The receptors were gathered from a man aged 35-49 years in good health and CMV-seronegative.

This rearrangement joins TRBV5-1 to TRBJ2-1; D perhaps matches TRBD2 (6 bases). Germline V gene lookup returns CDR1 SGHRS and CDR2 YFSETQ. V lost 2 bases and J 3 bases, leaving 21 bases between the germline ends. CDR3 length equals 18 residues. The CDR3: CASSFGPRARGIYNEQFF. For the CDR3, the DNA is TGCGCCAGCAGCTTTGGACCGCGGGCGCGCGGGATCTACAATGAGCAGTTCTTC.

The chain combines TRBV2 with TRBJ1-1; tentative D call: TRBD1 (6 bases). Germline values: CDR1 SNHLY, CDR2 FYNNEI. The ends were cut back, 6 bases at V and 0 bases at J, with 8 bases in the middle. The CDR3 is 13 amino acids. The chain's CDR3 is CASRGTMNTEAFF. The CDR3 DNA sequence: TGTGCCAGCAGAGGGACAATGAACACTGAAGCTTTCTTT.

This clone was seen once. This rearrangement joins TRBV7-2 to TRBJ2-5, with TRBD2 as a possible D gene (6 bases). V lost 5 bases and J lost 0, with 7 bases in between. CDR1 is SGHTA, CDR2 FQGNSA, per germline. The CDR3 consists of 13 residues. The CDR3 DNA sequence: TGTGCCAGCAGCGGGAGGTACCAAGAGACCCAGTACTTC. Protein: CASSGRYQETQYF.

This chain connects TRBV18 to TRBJ1-2; possible D gene TRBD1, 5 bases. CDR3 length: 16 residues. In germline, CDR1 is KGHSH, CDR2 LQKENI. V was clipped by 3 bases and J by 1 base, with 15 bases between them. The CDR3 spells CASSPPRDFFNYGYTF. The CDR3, as DNA: TGTGCCAGCTCACCCCCCCGGGACTTCTTTAACTATGGCTACACCTTC. The complete variable domain, with remaining parts taken from reference TRBV18 and TRBJ1-2, reads NAGVMQNPRHLVRRRGQEARLRCSPMKGHSHVYWYRQLPEEGLKFMVYLQKENIIDESGMPKERFSAEFPKEGPSILRIQQVVRGDSAAYFCASSPPRDFFNYGYTFGSGTRLTVV.

The chain employs TRBV9 and TRBJ1-2; D is possibly TRBD1 (6 bases). Germline V gene data show CDR1 as SGDLS and CDR2 as YYNGEE. There are 13 residues in the CDR3. Trimming removed 0 bases from V and 7 bases from J, with 10 bases in between. The CDR3 sequence is CASSVADSCGYTF. In nucleotides, the CDR3 is TGTGCCAGCAGCGTAGCGGACAGTTGTGGCTACACCTTC.

The chain has TRBV2 and TRBJ1-5; tentative D call: TRBD1 (5 bases). The germline V gene has CDR1 SNHLY and CDR2 FYNNEI. The CDR3 runs 14 residues. V lost 5 bases, J lost 2 bases, and 10 bases lay in between. CDR3 DNA sequence: TGTGCCAGCAGTCCCAGGGAGGGCAATCAGCCCCAGCATTTT. This codes for CASSPREGNQPQHF.